A single sample gave rise to the 22 T cell receptor beta chains below, sequenced in a study of response to subunit inactivated influenza vaccine. Using its own MiXCR run on the RT-PCR reads, TCRdb lists one record per CDR3 protein. The table lists 500,000 to 600,000 distinct CDR3 sequences, more than 15% of them singletons. Material: CD4+ T cells sorted from PBMCs, obtained less than 30 months after vaccination. Source of these receptors: a man aged 45 to 70 who received an inactivated influenza vaccine.

This clonotype was recorded at least ten times. The V gene is TRBV5-1, the J gene TRBJ1-1, with D uncertain. Deletions cut 2 bases from V and 4 bases from J, with 12 bases between. Germline V gene sequence: CDR1 SGHRS, CDR2 YFSETQ. The CDR3 has 14 residues. The DNA for the CDR3 is TGCGCCAGCAGCTTATTAGGTGGAGGCACTGAAGCTTTCTTT. This sequence encodes CASSLLGGGTEAFF.

This clonotype was seen ten or more times. The chain carries TRBV29-1 and TRBJ1-1; 8 nucleotides agree with TRBD1. This CDR3 comprises 14 residues. CDR1 is SQVTM and CDR2 is ANQGSEA in the germline V gene. The junction had 2 bases not matched to a gene; V was cut back by 2 bases and J by 0 bases. CDR3 nucleotides: TGCAGCGTTGAAAGGACAGGGTTGAACACTGAAGCTTTCTTT. Its translation: CSVERTGLNTEAFF.

The rearrangement joins TRBV7-9 to TRBJ2-1; D ambiguous. Germline V gives CDR1 SEHNR, CDR2 FQNEAQ (reference sequence). Trimming took off 6 bases at V and 9 bases at J, with 15 bases between the two ends. The CDR3 runs to 13 residues. The CDR3 is CASSPARGIEQFF. Written as DNA, the CDR3 is TGTGCCAGCAGTCCGGCCCGTGGGATTGAGCAGTTCTTC.

Only a few counts were recorded for this clonotype. This chain connects TRBV6-2 or TRBV6-3 to TRBJ1-2, with 7 bases aligning to TRBD1. This CDR3 is built from 14 residues. Trimming cost V 4 bases and J 6 bases; bases outside gene matches: 8. CDR1 and CDR2 from the germline V gene are MNHEY and SVGEGT. CDR3 sequence (DNA): TGTGCCAGCAGTTCATCAGGGGGTAAGGATGGCTACACCTTC. This encodes CASSSSGGKDGYTF.

This clonotype was seen only a few times. This CDR3 is CASSLVRRFANTGELFF. CDR3 in DNA: TGTGCCAGCAGCTTGGTACGCAGATTCGCGAACACCGGGGAGCTGTTTTTT. The V call is TRBV5-6, the J call TRBJ2-2; the D is unclear. The CDR3 has 17 residues. V lost 0 bases and J 0 bases, leaving 12 bases between the germline ends. CDR1 and CDR2 (germline): SGHDT, YYEEEE.

This clonotype has just a few counts. The rearrangement links TRBV20-1 to TRBJ2-1; TRBD2 agrees at 13 bases. With 6 bases clipped from V and 4 bases from J, the junction kept 3 bases outside the gene matches. This CDR3 contains 14 residues. Germline assignment: CDR1 DFQATT and CDR2 SNEGSKA (reference sequence). The CDR3 spells CSAGLAGYYNEQFF. The CDR3 DNA is TGCAGTGCGGGACTAGCGGGGTATTACAATGAGCAGTTCTTC.

This clonotype was seen a few times. The chain links TRBV29-1 to TRBJ2-3; D is perhaps TRBD1 (6 bases). The CDR3 has 14 residues. V was pared by 6 bases and J by 2 bases, with 15 bases between. Germline lookup yields CDR1 SQVTM and CDR2 ANQGSEA. The CDR3 reads CSVRQGHHTDTQYF. CDR3 DNA: TGCAGCGTCCGCCAGGGACATCACACAGATACGCAGTATTTT.

The V and J genes are TRBV14 and TRBJ2-3, with a possible D match to TRBD1 (6 bases). Deletions cut 10 bases from V and 1 base from J, with 9 bases between. Germline CDR1 is SGHDN and CDR2 is FVKESK. CDR3 length equals 12 residues. The CDR3 loop reads CATHRGTDTQYF. CDR3 sequence (DNA): TGTGCCACCCACAGGGGCACAGATACGCAGTATTTT.

This clonotype was observed at least ten times. V usage is TRBV6-2 or TRBV6-3 and J usage is TRBJ2-2; TRBD1 matches at 7 bases. Germline V CDR1 and CDR2: MNHEY, SVGEGT. CDR3 length: 14 residues. V shed 6 bases and J 4 bases; nucleotides not matched to a gene: 5. Written as DNA, the CDR3 is TGTGCCAGCAGGGAACAGGGGTTCACCGGGGAGCTGTTTTTT. Amino acids: CASREQGFTGELFF.

This clonotype was seen a few times. J is TRBJ2-3 and V is TRBV20-1, with D hard to call. CDR1 and CDR2 (germline): DFQATT, SNEGSKA (reference sequence). The V end lost 6 bases, the J end lost 5 bases, and 12 bases lay between the germline ends. The CDR3 has 12 residues. Here the CDR3 DNA reads TGCAGTGCGCCTGAACTCGGAGATACGCAGTATTTT. Translation gives CSAPELGDTQYF.

There are many counts of this clonotype. The V call is TRBV5-1, the J call TRBJ2-2; 7 nucleotides match TRBD1. There are 16 residues in the CDR3. V dropped 2 bases and J dropped 7; count of bases not matched to a gene: 11. Germline V gene lookup returns CDR1 SGHRS and CDR2 YFSETQ. CDR3 protein: CASSFSTRQGIGELFF. CDR3 bases: TGCGCCAGCAGCTTCTCGACGAGACAGGGCATCGGGGAGCTGTTTTTT.

This sequence joins TRBV29-1 and TRBJ1-1; D unclear. The germline V and J ends were trimmed by 4 bases and 1 base, with 10 bases remaining between them. There are 13 residues in the CDR3. Per germline, CDR1 SQVTM and CDR2 ANQGSEA. The CDR3 here is CSVVTAKNTEAFF. DNA for the CDR3: TGCAGCGTTGTCACAGCTAAGAACACTGAAGCTTTCTTT.

The chain employs TRBV12-3 or TRBV12-4 and TRBJ2-5, with D perhaps matching TRBD1 or TRBD2 (5 bases each). Between the trimmed V and J ends, which lost 7 bases and 1 base, there was a span of 16 bases. The CDR3 sequence is 15 residues long. CDR3 sequence: CASNRQEAFQETQYF. CDR3 in DNA: TGTGCCAGCAACAGGCAGGAGGCTTTCCAAGAGACCCAGTACTTC.

The chain couples TRBV9 to TRBJ2-7, with no clear D. Germline assignment: CDR1 SGDLS and CDR2 YYNGEE. Trimming took 0 bases from V and 2 from J, leaving 9 bases between them. This CDR3 has 14 amino acids. CDR3 region: CASSVGPGPYEQYF. DNA for the CDR3: TGTGCCAGCAGCGTAGGTCCAGGACCCTACGAGCAGTACTTC.

At least ten counts were recorded for this clonotype. The chain joins TRBV6-1 to TRBJ2-2, with D tentatively TRBD2 (6 bases). Trimming removed 6 bases from V and 4 bases from J, with 12 bases in between. The germline CDR1 and CDR2 sequences are MNHNS and SASEGT. The CDR3 has 14 residues. The CDR3 DNA reads as TGTGCCAGCAGCAGCGGGCGGTCCACCGGGGAGCTGTTTTTT. It yields the protein CASSSGRSTGELFF.

This clonotype was seen more than once but under ten times. The V call is TRBV12-3 or TRBV12-4, the J call TRBJ1-4; D unresolved. The CDR3 has 12 amino acids. The germline V and J ends were trimmed by 3 bases and 5 bases, with 4 bases remaining between them. In nucleotides, the CDR3 is TGTGCCAGCAGTTTGCTGAATGAAAAACTGTTTTTT. It is translated as CASSLLNEKLFF.

Only a few counts were recorded for this clonotype. The chain links TRBV5-5 to TRBJ2-3; 8 positions agree with TRBD1. There are 15 residues in the CDR3. The ends lost 5 bases at V and 4 bases at J; junction bases unmatched: 9. Germline V gives CDR1 SGHKS, CDR2 YYEKEE (reference sequence). The CDR3 loop reads CASSQGQGRPDTQYF. CDR3 DNA sequence: TGTGCCAGCAGTCAAGGACAGGGCCGCCCAGATACGCAGTATTTT.

This chain connects TRBV28 to TRBJ2-7; TRBD1 agrees at 9 bases. The trim removed 4 bases at V and 3 bases at J, leaving 7 bases unmatched. Germline V lookup: CDR1 MDHEN, CDR2 SYDVKM. There are 15 residues in the CDR3. CDR3 nucleotides: TGTGCCAGCAGTTCAGGGACAGGGTGGAACTACGAGCAGTACTTC. It encodes CASSSGTGWNYEQYF. Full variable domain (missing parts from reference TRBV28 and TRBJ2-7): DVKVTQSSRYLVKRTGEKVFLECVQDMDHENMFWYRQDPGLGLRLIYFSYDVKMKEKGDIPEGYSVSREKKERFSLILESASTNQTSMYLCASSSGTGWNYEQYFGPGTRLTVT.

This clonotype has more than one count but fewer than ten. The CDR3 bases are TGTGCCAGCAGCTTAGCGTGGTCTAGCGGGGCATACAATGAGCAGTTCTTC. This codes for CASSLAWSSGAYNEQFF. The chain employs TRBV7-2 and TRBJ2-1; 9 nucleotides align to TRBD2. V shed 0 bases and J 4 bases; nucleotides not matched to a gene: 7. Germline assignment: CDR1 SGHTA and CDR2 FQGNSA. This CDR3 has 17 amino acids.

The rearrangement joins TRBV28 to TRBJ2-5; tentative D call: TRBD1 (6 bases). The CDR3 consists of 14 residues. In germline, CDR1 is MDHEN, CDR2 SYDVKM. V was shortened by 4 bases and J by 5 bases, with 14 bases between the two germline ends. DNA of the CDR3: TGTGCCAGCAGTTCTCAGGGGATCGGGGAGACCCAGTACTTC. Translating it yields CASSSQGIGETQYF.

J is TRBJ1-6 and V is TRBV4-3; the D gene is possibly TRBD1 (5 bases). The V gene lost 0 bases and the J gene lost 7 bases, with 13 bases spanning the gap. This CDR3 is 16 amino acids long. The germline gives CDR1 LGHNA, CDR2 YSLEER. The CDR3 protein is CASSQDTRDGNSPLHF. For the CDR3, the DNA is TGCGCCAGCAGCCAAGATACCAGGGATGGAAATTCACCCCTCCACTTT.

The chain employs TRBV5-1 and TRBJ2-2; 9 bases are a match to TRBD2. Losses at the gene ends were 1 base for V and 5 bases for J; bases not matched to a gene: 3. Germline values: CDR1 SGHRS, CDR2 YFSETQ. The CDR3 consists of 15 residues. CDR3 DNA: TGCGCCAGCAGCTTGAGACTAGCGGAGACCGGGGAGCTGTTTTTT. It codes for CASSLRLAETGELFF.